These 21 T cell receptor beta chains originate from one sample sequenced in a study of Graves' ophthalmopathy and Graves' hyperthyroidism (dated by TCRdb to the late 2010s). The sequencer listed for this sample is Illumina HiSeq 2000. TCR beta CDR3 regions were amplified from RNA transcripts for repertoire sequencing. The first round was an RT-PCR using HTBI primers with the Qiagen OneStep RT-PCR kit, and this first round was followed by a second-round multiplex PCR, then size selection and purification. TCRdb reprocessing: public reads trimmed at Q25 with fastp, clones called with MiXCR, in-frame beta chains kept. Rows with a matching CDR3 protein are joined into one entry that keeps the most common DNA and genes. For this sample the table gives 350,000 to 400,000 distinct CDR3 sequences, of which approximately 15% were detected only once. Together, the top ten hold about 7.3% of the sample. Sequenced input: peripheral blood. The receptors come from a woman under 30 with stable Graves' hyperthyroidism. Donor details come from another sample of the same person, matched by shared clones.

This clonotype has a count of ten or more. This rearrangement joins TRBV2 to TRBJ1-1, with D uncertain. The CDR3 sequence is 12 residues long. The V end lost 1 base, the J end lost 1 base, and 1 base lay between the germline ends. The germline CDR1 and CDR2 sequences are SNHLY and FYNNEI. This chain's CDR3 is CASSEENTEAFF. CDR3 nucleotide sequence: TGTGCCAGCAGTGAAGAGAACACTGAAGCTTTCTTT.

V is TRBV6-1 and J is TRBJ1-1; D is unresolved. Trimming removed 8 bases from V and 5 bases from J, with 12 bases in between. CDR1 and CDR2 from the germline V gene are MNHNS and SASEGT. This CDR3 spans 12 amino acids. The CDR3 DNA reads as TGTGCCAGCGGGCTTTCGGCAACTGAAGCTTTCTTT. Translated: CASGLSATEAFF.

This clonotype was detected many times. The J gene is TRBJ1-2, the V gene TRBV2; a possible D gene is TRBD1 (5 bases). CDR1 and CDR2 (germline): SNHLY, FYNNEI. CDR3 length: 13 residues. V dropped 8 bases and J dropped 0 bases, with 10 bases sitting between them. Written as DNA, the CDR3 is TGTGCCAGCGGGGGACTCCCTAACTATGGCTACACCTTC. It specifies CASGGLPNYGYTF.

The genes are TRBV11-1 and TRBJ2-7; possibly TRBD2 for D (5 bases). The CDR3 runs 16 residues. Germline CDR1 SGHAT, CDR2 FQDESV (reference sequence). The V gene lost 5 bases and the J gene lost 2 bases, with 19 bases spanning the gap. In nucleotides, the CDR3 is TGTGCCAGCAGCCCTAAAAGCGGTTCGAGGGCCTACGAGCAGTACTTC. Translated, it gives CASSPKSGSRAYEQYF.

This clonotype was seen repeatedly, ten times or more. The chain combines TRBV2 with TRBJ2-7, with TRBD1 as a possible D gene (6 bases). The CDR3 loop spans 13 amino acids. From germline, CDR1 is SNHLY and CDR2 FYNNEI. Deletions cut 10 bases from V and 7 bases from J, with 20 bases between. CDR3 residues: CATTRDKGWEQYF. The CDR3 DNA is TGTGCCACGACCCGGGACAAGGGATGGGAGCAGTACTTC.

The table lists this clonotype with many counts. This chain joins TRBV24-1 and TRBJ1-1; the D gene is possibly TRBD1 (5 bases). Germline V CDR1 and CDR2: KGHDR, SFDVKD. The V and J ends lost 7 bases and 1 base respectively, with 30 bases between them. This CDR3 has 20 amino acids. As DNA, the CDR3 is TGTGCCACCAGCCTACAATTGACTACGGGACGCCTACAGTGGAACACTGAAGCTTTCTTT. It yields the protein CATSLQLTTGRLQWNTEAFF.

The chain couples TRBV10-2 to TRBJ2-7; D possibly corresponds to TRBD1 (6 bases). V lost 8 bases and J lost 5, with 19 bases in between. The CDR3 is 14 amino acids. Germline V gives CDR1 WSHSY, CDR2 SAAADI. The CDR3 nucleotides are TGCGCCAGCCGTCGGGCAGGGGTTGCCCACGAGCAGTACTTC. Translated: CASRRAGVAHEQYF.

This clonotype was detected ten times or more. CDR3 bases: TGTGCCAGCAGCTTCCAGGGATACGAGGCTTTCTTT. Its protein is CASSFQGYEAFF. The chain links TRBV11-2 to TRBJ1-1, with D maybe TRBD1 (5 bases). CDR1 SGHAT and CDR2 FQNNGV come from the germline V gene. This CDR3 has 12 amino acids. The V end lost 3 bases, the J end lost 11 bases, and 13 bases lay between the germline ends.

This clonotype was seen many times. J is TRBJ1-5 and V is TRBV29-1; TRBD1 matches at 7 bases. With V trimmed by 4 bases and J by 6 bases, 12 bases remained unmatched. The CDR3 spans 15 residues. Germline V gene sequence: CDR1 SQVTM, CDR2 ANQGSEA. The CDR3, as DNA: TGCAGCGTTGTATTCGACAGGGCGATAGGTCAGCCCCAGCATTTT. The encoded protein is CSVVFDRAIGQPQHF. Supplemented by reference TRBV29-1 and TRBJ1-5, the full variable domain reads SAVISQKPSRDICQRGTSLTIQCQVDSQVTMMFWYRQQPGQSLTLIATANQGSEATYESGFVIDKFPISRPNLTFSTLTVSNMSPEDSSIYLCSVVFDRAIGQPQHFGDGTRLSIL.

CDR3: CASSGGARTGELFF. The CDR3 DNA sequence: TGTGCCAGCAGCGGGGGGGCGAGGACCGGGGAGCTGTTTTTT. The chain carries TRBV12-3 or TRBV12-4 and TRBJ2-2; 8 bases align to TRBD2. The CDR3 runs 14 residues. J gave up 5 bases and V 6 bases, and 5 bases lay outside the gene matches.

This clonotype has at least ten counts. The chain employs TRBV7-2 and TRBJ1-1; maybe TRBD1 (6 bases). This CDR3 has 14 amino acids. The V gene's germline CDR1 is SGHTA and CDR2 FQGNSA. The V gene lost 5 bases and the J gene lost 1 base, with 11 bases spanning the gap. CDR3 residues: CASSAEGQNTEAFF. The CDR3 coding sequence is TGTGCCAGCAGCGCAGAGGGACAGAACACTGAAGCTTTCTTT.

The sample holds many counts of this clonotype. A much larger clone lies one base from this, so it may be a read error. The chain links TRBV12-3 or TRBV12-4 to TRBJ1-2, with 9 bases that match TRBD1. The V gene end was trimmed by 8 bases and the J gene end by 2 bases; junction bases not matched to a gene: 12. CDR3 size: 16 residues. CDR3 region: CASGSGTGPLNYGYTF. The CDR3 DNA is TGTGCCAGCGGTTCGGGGACAGGGCCCCTAAACTATGGCTACACCTTC.

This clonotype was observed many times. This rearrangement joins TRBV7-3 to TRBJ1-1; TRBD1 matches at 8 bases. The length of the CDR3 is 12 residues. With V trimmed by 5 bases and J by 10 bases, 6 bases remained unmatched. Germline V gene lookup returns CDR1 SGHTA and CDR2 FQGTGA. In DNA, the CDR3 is TGTGCCAGCAGCGCTTCCAGGGGGCCAGCTTTCTTT. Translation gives CASSASRGPAFF.

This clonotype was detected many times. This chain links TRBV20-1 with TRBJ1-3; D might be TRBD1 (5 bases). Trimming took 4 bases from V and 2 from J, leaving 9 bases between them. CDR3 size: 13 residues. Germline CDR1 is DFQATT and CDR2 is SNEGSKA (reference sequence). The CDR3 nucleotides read TGCAGTGCTACCCAGGGACCTGGAAACACCATATATTTT. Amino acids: CSATQGPGNTIYF.

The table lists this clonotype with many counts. CDR3 in DNA: TGCGCCAGCAGCTTTGGGGCAACCTCCTACGAGCAGTACTTC. This encodes CASSFGATSYEQYF. V is TRBV5-1 and J is TRBJ2-7, with D tentatively TRBD1 (5 bases). With 2 bases removed from V and 0 bases from J, the gap between germline ends came to 9 bases. This CDR3 is built from 14 residues. The V gene's germline CDR1 is SGHRS and CDR2 YFSETQ. Full variable domain (missing parts from reference TRBV5-1 and TRBJ2-7): KAGVTQTPRYLIKTRGQQVTLSCSPISGHRSVSWYQQTPGQGLQFLFEYFSETQRNKGNFPGRFSGRQFSNSRSEMNVSTLELGDSALYLCASSFGATSYEQYFGPGTRLTVT.

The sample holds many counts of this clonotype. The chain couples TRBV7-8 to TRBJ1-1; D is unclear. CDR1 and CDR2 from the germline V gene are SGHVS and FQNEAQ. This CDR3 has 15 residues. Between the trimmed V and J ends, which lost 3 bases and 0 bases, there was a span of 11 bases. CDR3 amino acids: CASSFSRIMNTEAFF. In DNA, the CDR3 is TGTGCCAGCAGCTTTTCGCGGATTATGAACACTGAAGCTTTCTTT.

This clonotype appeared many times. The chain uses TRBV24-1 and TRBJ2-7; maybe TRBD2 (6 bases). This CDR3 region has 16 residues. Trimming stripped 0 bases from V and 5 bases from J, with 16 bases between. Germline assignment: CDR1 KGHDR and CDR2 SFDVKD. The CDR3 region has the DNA TGTGCCACCAGTGATTTGGGGGGAGGAAACATCCACGAGCAGTACTTC. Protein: CATSDLGGGNIHEQYF.

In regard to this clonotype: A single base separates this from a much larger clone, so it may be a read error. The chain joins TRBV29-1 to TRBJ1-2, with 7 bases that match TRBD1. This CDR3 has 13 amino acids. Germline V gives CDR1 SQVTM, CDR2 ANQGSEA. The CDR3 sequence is CSVERRGAYGYIF. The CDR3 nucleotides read TGCAGCGTTGAGCGCAGGGGGGCCTATGGCTACATCTTC.

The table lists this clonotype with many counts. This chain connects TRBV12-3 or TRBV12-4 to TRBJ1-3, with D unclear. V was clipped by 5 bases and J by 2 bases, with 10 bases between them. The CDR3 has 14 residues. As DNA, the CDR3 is TGTGCCAGCAGTCTGCACTCCACTGGAAACACCATATATTTT. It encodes CASSLHSTGNTIYF.

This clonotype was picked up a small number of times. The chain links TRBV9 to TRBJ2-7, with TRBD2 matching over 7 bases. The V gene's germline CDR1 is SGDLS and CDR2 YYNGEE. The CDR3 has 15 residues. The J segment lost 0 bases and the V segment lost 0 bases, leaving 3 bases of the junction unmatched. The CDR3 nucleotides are TGTGCCAGCAGCGTAGAGGGAGGGTTCTCCTACGAGCAGTACTTC. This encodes CASSVEGGFSYEQYF. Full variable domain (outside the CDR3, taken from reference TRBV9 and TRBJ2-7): DSGVTQTPKHLITATGQRVTLRCSPRSGDLSVYWYQQSLDQGLQFLIQYYNGEERAKGNILERFSAQQFPDLHSELNLSSLELGDSALYFCASSVEGGFSYEQYFGPGTRLTVT.

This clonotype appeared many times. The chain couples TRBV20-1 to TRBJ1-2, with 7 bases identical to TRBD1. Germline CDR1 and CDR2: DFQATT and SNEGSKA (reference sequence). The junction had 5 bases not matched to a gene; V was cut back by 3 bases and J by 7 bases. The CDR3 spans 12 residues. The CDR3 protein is CSASQGGGGYTF. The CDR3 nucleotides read TGCAGTGCTAGCCAGGGGGGCGGTGGCTACACCTTC.